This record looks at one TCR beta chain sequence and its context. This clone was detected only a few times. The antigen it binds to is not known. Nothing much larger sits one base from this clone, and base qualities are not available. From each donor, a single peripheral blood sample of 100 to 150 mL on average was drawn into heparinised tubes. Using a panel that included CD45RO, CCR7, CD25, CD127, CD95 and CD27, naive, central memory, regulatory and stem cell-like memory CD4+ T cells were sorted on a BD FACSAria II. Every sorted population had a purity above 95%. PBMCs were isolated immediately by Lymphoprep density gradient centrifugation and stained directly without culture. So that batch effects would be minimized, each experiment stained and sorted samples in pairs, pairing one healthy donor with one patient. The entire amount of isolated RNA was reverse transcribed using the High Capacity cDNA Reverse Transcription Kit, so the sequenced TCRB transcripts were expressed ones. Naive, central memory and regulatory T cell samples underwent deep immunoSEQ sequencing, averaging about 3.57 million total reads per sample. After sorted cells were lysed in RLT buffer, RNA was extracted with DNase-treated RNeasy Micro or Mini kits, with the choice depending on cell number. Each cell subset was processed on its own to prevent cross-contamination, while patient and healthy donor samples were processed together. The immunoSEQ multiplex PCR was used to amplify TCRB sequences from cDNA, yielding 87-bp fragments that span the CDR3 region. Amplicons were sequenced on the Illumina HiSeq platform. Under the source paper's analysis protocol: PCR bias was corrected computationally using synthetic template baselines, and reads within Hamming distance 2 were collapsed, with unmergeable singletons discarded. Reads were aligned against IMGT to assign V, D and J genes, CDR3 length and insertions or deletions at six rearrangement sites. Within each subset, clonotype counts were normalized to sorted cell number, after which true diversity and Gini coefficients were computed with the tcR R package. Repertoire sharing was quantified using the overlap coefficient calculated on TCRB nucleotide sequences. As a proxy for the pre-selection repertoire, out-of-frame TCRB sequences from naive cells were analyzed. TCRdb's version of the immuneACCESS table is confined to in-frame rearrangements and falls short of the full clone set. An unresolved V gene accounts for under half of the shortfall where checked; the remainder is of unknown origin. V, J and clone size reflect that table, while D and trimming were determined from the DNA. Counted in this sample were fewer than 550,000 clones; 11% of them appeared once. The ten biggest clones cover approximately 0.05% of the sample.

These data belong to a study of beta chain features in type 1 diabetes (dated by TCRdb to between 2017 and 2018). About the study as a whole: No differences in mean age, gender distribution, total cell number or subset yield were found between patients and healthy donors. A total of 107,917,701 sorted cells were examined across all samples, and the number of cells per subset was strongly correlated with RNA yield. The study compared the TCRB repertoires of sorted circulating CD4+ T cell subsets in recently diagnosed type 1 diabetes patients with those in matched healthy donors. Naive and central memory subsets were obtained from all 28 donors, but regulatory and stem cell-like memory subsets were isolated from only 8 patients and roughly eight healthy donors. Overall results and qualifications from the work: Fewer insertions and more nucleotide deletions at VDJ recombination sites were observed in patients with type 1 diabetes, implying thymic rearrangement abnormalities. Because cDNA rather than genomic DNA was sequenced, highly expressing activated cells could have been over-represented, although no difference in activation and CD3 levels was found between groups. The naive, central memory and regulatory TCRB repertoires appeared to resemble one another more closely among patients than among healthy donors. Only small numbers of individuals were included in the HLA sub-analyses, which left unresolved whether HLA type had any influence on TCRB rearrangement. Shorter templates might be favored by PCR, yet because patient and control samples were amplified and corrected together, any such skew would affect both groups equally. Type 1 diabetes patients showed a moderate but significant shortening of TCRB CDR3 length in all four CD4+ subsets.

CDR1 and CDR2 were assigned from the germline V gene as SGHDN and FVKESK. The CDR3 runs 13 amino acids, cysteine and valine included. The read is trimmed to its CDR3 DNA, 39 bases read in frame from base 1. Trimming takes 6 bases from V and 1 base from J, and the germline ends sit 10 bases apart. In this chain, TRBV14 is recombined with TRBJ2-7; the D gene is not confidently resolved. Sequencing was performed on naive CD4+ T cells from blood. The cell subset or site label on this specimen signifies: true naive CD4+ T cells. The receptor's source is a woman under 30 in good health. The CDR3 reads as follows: CASSRSTSYEQYV. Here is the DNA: TGTGCCAGCAGTCGCAGTACTTCCTACGAGCAGTACGTC.